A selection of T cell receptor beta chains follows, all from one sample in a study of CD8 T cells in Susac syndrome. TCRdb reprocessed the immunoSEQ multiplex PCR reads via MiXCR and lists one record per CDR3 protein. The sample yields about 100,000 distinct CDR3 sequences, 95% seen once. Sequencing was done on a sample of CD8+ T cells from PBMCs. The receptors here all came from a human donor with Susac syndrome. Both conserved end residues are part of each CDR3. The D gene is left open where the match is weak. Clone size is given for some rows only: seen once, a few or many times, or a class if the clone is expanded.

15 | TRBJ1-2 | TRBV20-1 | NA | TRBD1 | CSASLGGQGDYGYTF | TGCAGTGCTAGCCTAGGGGGACAGGGCGACTATGGCTACACCTTC
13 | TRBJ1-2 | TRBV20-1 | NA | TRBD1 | CSVATGINYGYTF | TGCAGTGTTGCGACAGGGATTAACTATGGCTACACCTTC
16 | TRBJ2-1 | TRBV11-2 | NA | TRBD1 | CASSIRKTGPPNEQFF | TGTGCCAGCAGCATCCGAAAGACAGGGCCCCCCAATGAGCAGTTCTTC
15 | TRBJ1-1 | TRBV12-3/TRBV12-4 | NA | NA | CASTGTDKLNTEAFF | TGTGCCAGTACCGGGACGGACAAACTGAACACTGAAGCTTTCTTT
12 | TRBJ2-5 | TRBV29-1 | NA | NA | CSVAGPSETQYF | TGCAGCGTGGCGGGACCCAGCGAGACCCAGTACTTC
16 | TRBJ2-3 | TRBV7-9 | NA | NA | CASSSKDSSYTDTQYF | TGTGCCAGCAGCTCGAAGGACAGTTCATACACAGATACGCAGTATTTT
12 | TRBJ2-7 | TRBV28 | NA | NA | CASSLRSAEQYF | TGTGCCAGCAGTTTGAGAAGCGCCGAGCAGTACTTC
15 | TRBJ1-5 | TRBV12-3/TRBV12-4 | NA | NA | CASRPGLWGDQPQHF | TGTGCCAGCAGACCGGGACTCTGGGGAGATCAGCCCCAGCATTTT
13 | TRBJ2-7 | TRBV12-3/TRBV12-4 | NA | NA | CASLGRQTGEQYF | TGTGCCAGCCTCGGACGGCAAACAGGCGAGCAGTACTTC
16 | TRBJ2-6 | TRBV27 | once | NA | CASSQSGAPGANVLTF | TGTGCCAGCAGTCAATCAGGCGCTCCTGGGGCCAACGTCCTGACTTTC
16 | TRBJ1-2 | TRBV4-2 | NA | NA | CASSQEVRTENYGYTF | TGTGCCAGCAGCCAAGAGGTTCGGACAGAAAACTATGGCTACACCTTC
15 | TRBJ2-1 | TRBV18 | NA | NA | CASSSPGLVNNEQFF | TGTGCCAGCTCATCTCCTGGGTTAGTAAACAATGAGCAGTTCTTC
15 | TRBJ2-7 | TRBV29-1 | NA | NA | CSVEEAGGQDYEQYF | TGCAGCGTTGAAGAGGCGGGGGGACAGGATTACGAGCAGTACTTC
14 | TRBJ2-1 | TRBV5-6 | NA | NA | CASSKPGTYNEQFF | TGTGCCAGCAGCAAACCCGGGACTTACAATGAGCAGTTCTTC
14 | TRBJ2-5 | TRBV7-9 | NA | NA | CAESRTGIPETQYF | TGTGCCGAGTCCCGGACCGGGATCCCAGAGACCCAGTACTTC
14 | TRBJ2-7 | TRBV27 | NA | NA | CASRLDVRSYEQYF | TGTGCCAGCAGGCTCGATGTACGCTCCTACGAGCAGTACTTC
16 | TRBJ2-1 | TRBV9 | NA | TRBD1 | CASSVQGTGIYNEQFF | TGTGCCAGCAGCGTCCAGGGGACAGGGATCTACAATGAGCAGTTCTTC
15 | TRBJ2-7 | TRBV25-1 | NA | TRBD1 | CASSEATGGIYEQYF | TGTGCCAGCAGTGAAGCGACAGGGGGCATCTACGAGCAGTACTTC
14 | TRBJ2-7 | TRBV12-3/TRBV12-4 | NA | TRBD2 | CASSTSGGPYEQYF | TGTGCCAGCAGTACCTCGGGGGGGCCTTACGAGCAGTACTTC
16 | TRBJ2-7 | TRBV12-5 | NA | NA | CASGRHGERPAYEQYF | TGTGCTAGTGGGCGGCATGGGGAACGACCTGCCTACGAGCAGTACTTC
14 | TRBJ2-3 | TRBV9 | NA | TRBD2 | CASSPGGYTDTQYF | TGTGCCAGCAGCCCCGGGGGGTACACAGATACGCAGTATTTT
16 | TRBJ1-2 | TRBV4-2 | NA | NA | CASSQEAKGGIYGYTF | TGTGCCAGCAGCCAAGAAGCCAAGGGGGGGATCTATGGCTACACCTTC
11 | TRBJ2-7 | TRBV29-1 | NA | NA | CSVSGQYEQYF | TGCAGCGTTTCCGGACAGTACGAGCAGTACTTC
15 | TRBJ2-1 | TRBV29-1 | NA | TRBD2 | CSVEGGGQDHNEQFF | TGCAGCGTTGAAGGCGGGGGGCAAGACCACAATGAGCAGTTCTTC
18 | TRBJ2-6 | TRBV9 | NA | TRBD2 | CASSVQGLAVSGANVLTF | TGTGCCAGCAGCGTACAGGGACTAGCGGTCTCTGGGGCCAACGTCCTGACTTTC
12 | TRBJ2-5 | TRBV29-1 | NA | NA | CSVTRGGETQYF | TGCAGCGTTACCAGGGGCGGAGAGACCCAGTACTTC
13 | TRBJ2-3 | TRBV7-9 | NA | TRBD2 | CASSLSGGDTQYF | TGTGCCAGCAGCCTGAGCGGGGGAGATACGCAGTATTTT
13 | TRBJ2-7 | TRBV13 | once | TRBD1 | CASSLGQNYEQYF | TGTGCCAGCAGCTTGGGACAGAACTACGAGCAGTACTTC
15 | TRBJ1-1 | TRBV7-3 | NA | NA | CASSPLVGANTEAFF | TGTGCCAGCAGCCCATTGGTGGGGGCGAACACTGAAGCTTTCTTT
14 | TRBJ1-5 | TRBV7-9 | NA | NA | CASSLGGLGQPQHF | TGTGCCAGCAGCTTAGGAGGTTTGGGTCAGCCCCAGCATTTT
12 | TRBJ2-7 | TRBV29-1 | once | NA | CSVEGLEAEQYF | TGCAGCGTTGAGGGGCTAGAGGCCGAGCAGTACTTC
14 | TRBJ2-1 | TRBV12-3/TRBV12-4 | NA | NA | CASIKDSVRTEQFF | TGTGCCAGCATCAAGGATAGCGTTCGTACTGAGCAGTTCTTC
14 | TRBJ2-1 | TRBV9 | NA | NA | CASSERGGYNEQFF | TGTGCCAGCAGCGAGAGGGGGGGCTACAATGAGCAGTTCTTC
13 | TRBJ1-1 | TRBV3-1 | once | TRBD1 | CASSQEGGGEAFF | TGTGCCAGCAGCCAAGAAGGGGGCGGTGAAGCTTTCTTT
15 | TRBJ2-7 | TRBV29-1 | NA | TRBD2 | CSVEAPGLEDYEQYF | TGCAGCGTTGAGGCCCCGGGACTAGAAGACTACGAGCAGTACTTC
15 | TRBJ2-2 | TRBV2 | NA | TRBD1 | CASSGTGVGTGELFF | TGTGCCAGCAGCGGGACAGGGGTTGGCACCGGGGAGCTGTTTTTT
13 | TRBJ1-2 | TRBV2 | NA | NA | CASSPLGRYGYTF | TGTGCCAGCAGTCCCTTGGGGAGGTATGGCTACACCTTC
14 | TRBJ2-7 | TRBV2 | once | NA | CASRSSSSPYEQYF | TGTGCCAGCAGGTCCAGTAGCTCCCCCTACGAGCAGTACTTC
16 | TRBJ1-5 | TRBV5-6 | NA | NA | CASSLASSWDNQPQHF | TGTGCCAGCAGCTTGGCCTCTAGCTGGGACAATCAGCCCCAGCATTTT
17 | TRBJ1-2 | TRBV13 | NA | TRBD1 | CASSQGQGTPANYGYTF | TGTGCCAGCAGCCAAGGACAGGGAACACCCGCTAACTATGGCTACACCTTC
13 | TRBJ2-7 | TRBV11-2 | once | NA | CASSLDHPSEQYF | TGTGCCAGCAGCTTAGATCACCCTAGCGAGCAGTACTTC
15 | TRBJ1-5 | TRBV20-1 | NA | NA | CSASLPRGANQPQHF | TGCAGTGCCTCCCTCCCCAGGGGTGCCAATCAGCCCCAGCATTTT
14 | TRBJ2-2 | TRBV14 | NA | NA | CASSRAVSTGELFF | TGTGCCAGCAGCCGGGCAGTTAGCACCGGGGAGCTGTTTTTT
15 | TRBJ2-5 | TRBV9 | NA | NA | CASSAAGGTGSTQYF | TGTGCCAGCAGCGCCGCGGGAGGGACAGGGTCGACCCAGTACTTC
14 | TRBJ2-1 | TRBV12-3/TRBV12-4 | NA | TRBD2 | CASSPSAGGNEQFF | TGTGCCAGCAGCCCGTCGGCGGGAGGTAATGAGCAGTTCTTC